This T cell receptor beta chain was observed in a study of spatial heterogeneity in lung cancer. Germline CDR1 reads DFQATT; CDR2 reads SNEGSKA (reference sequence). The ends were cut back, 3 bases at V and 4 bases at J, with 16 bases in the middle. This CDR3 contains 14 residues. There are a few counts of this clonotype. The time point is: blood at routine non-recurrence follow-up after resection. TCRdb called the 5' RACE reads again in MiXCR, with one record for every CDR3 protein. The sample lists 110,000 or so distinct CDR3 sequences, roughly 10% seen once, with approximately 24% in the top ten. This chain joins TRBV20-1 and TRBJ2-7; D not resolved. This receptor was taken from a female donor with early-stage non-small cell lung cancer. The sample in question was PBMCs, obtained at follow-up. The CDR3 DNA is TGCAGTGCTAGCAGTGTCGGGCATGGTTACGAGCAGTACTTC. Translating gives CSASSVGHGYEQYF.